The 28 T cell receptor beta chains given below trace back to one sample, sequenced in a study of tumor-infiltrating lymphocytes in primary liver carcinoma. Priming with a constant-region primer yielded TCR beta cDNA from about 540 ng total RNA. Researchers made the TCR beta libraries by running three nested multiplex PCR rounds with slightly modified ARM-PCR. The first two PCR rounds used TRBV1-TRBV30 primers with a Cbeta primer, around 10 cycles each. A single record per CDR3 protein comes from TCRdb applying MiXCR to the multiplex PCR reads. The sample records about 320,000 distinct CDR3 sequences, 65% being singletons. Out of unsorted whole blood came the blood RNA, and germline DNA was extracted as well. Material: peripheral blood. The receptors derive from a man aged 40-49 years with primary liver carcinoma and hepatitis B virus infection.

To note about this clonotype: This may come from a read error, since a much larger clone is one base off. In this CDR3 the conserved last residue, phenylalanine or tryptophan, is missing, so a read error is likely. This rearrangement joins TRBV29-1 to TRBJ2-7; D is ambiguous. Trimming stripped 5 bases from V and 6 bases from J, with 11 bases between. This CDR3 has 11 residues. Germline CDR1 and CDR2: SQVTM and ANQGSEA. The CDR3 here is CSVSPSSEQYL. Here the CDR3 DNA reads TGCAGCGTTTCCCCGAGTAGCGAGCAGTACCTC.

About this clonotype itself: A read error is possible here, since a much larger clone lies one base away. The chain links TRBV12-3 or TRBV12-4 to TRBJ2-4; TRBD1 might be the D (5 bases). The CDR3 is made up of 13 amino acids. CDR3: CASRRGAKNIHYF. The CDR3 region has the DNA TGTGCCAGCAGAAGGGGCGCGAAAAACATTCACTACTTC.

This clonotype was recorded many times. CDR3 bases: TGTGCCAGCTCGGGAGGGGCGGACAATGAGCAGTTCTTC. Amino acid sequence: CASSGGADNEQFF. The rearrangement links TRBV6-6 to TRBJ2-1, with 8 bases that match TRBD2. The ends lost 8 bases at V and 5 bases at J; junction bases unmatched: 5. This CDR3 spans 13 amino acids. CDR1 and CDR2 from the germline V gene are MNHNY and SVGAGI (reference sequence).

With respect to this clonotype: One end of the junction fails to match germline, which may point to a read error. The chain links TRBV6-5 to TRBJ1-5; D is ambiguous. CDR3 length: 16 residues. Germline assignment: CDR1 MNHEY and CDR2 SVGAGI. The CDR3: CASSYRSGRGDQPQLF. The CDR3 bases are TGTGCCAGCAGTTACCGATCAGGCCGTGGCGATCAGCCCCAGCTTTTT.

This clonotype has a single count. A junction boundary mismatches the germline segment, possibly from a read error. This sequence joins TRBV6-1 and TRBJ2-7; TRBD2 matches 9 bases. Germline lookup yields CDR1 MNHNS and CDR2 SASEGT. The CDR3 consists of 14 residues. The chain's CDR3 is CASRRATSGYEHYF. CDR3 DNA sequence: TGTGCCAGCAGGAGAGCGACTAGCGGCTACGAGCACTACTTC.

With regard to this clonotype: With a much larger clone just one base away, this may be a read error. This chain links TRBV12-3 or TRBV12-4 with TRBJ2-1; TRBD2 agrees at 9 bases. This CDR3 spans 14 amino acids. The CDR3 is CVSSFAGGPSEQFF. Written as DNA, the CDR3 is TGTGTCAGCAGTTTCGCGGGAGGGCCTAGTGAGCAGTTCTTC.

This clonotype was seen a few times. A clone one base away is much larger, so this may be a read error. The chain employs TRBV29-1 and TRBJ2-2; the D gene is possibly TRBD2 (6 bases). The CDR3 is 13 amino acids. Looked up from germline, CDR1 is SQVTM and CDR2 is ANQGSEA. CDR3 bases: TGCAGCGTTGCTTGGCAGGCGGGCGGGAAGCTGTTTTTT. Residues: CSVAWQAGGKLFF.

CDR3 in DNA: TGTGCCAGCAGTTTTGAGTTAGCGAGAAAGAAGGATACGCAGTATTTT. Translated, it gives CASSFELARKKDTQYF. The chain combines TRBV28 with TRBJ2-3; possible D gene TRBD2, 5 bases. CDR1 is MDHEN and CDR2 is SYDVKM in the germline V gene. The CDR3 extends over 16 amino acids. V lost 3 bases, J lost 6 bases, and 19 bases lay in between.

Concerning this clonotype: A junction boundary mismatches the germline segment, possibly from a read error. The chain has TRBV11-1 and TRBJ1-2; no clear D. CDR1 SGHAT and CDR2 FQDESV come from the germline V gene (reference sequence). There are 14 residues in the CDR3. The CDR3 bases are TGTGCCAGCAGCAGCGAAGGACCGTGGATGAGCCACACATTC. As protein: CASSSEGPWMSHTF.

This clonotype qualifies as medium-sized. The CDR3 is CASSPTPTGDEQYF. The CDR3 nucleotides read TGTGCCAGCAGCCCAACCCCGACAGGGGACGAGCAGTACTTC. The V call is TRBV11-3, the J call TRBJ2-7; 8 bases align to TRBD1. Germline loops: CDR1 SGHNT, CDR2 YENEEA. Germline trimming cut 5 bases from V and 5 bases from J; bases unmatched to any gene: 8. This CDR3 contains 14 residues.

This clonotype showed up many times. In DNA, the CDR3 is TGCAGCGTTTTAAGGACCTCAGGCTCCGAAGCTTTCTTT. As protein: CSVLRTSGSEAFF. The chain uses TRBV29-1 and TRBJ1-1; D gene unclear. The V end lost 5 bases, the J end lost 8 bases, and 18 bases lay between the germline ends. Germline lookup yields CDR1 SQVTM and CDR2 ANQGSEA. The CDR3 spans 13 residues.

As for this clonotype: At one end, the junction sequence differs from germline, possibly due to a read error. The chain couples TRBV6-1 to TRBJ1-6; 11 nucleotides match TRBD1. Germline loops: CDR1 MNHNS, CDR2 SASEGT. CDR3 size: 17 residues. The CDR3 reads CASSRIGTGGYNSSLHF. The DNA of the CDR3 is TGTGCCAGCAGTCGAATCGGGACAGGGGGTTATAATTCATCCCTCCACTTT.

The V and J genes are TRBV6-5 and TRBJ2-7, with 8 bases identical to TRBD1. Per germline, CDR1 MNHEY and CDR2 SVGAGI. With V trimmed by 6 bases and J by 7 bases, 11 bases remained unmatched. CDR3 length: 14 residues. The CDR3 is CASRPPGQGREQYF. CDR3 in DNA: TGTGCCAGCAGACCCCCAGGACAGGGAAGGGAGCAGTACTTC.

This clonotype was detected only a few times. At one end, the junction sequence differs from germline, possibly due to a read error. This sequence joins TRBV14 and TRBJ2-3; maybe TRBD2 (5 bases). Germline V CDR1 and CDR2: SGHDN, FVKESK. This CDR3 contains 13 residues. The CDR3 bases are TGTGTCAGCAGTCGGGGTAGCACAGATACGCAGTATTTT. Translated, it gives CVSSRGSTDTQYF.

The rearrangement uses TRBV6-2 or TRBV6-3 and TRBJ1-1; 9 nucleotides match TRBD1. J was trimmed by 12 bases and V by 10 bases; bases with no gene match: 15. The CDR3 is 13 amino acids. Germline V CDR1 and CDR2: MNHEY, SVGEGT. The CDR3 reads CAIKNRDRVRTFF. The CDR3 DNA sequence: TGTGCCATCAAGAACCGGGACAGGGTCCGAACTTTCTTT.

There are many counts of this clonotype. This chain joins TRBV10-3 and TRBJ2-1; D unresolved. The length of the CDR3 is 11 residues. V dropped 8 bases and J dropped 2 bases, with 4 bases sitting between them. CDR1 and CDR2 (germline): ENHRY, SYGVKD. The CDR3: CAIGAYNEQFF. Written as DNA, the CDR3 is TGTGCCATCGGGGCCTACAATGAGCAGTTCTTC.

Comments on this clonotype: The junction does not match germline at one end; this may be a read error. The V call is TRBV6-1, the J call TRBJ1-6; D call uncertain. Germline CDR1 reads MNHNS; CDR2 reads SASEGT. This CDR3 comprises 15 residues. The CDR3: CARSEDYKINSPLHF. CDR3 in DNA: TGTGCCCGCAGTGAAGATTACAAAATTAATTCACCCCTCCACTTT.

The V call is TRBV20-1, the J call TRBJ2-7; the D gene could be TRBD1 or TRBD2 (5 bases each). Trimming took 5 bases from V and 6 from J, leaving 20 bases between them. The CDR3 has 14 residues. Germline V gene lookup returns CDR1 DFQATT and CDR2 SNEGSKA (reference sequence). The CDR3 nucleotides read TGCAGTGCTCGATCCGGGACGCAAGGGGTCGAGCAGTACTTC. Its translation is CSARSGTQGVEQYF.

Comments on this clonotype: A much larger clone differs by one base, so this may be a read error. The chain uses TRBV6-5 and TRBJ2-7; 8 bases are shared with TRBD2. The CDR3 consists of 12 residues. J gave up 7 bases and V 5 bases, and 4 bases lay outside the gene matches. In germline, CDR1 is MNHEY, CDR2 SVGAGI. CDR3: CASSAGREEQYF. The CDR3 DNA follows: TGTGCCAGCAGTGCCGGGAGGGAGGAGCAGTACTTC.

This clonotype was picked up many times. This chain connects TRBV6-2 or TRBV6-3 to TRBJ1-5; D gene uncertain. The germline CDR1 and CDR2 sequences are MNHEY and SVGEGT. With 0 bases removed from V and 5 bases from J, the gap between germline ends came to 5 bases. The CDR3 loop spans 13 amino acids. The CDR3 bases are TGTGCCAGCAGTTACTCCACTCATCAGCCCCAGCATTTT. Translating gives CASSYSTHQPQHF.

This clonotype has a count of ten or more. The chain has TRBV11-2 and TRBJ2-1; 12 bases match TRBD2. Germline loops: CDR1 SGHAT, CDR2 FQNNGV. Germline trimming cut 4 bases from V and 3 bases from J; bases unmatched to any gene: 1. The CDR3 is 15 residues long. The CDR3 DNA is TGTGCCAGCAGCTCTAGCGGGAGGGTCTACAATGAGCAGTTCTTC. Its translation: CASSSSGRVYNEQFF.

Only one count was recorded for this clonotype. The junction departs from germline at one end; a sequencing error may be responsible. Here the CDR3 DNA reads TGTGTCAGCAGCGTCTTAGCGGGAGGTCTACACTTC. Its protein product is CVSSVLAGGLHF. The chain employs TRBV6-1 and TRBJ2-1; 10 bases match TRBD2. Germline lookup yields CDR1 MNHNS and CDR2 SASEGT. CDR3 size: 12 residues.

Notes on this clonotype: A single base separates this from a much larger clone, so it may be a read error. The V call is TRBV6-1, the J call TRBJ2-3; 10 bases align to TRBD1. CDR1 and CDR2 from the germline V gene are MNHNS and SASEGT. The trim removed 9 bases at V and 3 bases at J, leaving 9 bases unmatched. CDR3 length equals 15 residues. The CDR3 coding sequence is TGTGCCAGAGGAACCGGGACAGGGGTTACAGATACGCAGTATTTT. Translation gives CARGTGTGVTDTQYF.

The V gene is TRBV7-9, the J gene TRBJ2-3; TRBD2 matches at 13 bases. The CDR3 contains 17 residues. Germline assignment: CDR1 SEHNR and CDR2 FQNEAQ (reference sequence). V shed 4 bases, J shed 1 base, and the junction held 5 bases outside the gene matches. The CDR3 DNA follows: TGTGCCAGCAGCTCCACCGGACTAGCGGGGGGCACAGATACGCAGTATTTT. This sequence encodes CASSSTGLAGGTDTQYF.

The CDR3 reads CASIGLYTDTQYF. The CDR3 coding sequence is TGTGCCAGCATTGGACTATACACAGATACGCAGTATTTT. The chain links TRBV6-1 to TRBJ2-3; weak D call: TRBD2 (6 bases). CDR1 and CDR2 (germline): MNHNS, SASEGT. Trimming removed 7 bases from V and 2 bases from J, with 10 bases in between. The CDR3 is made up of 13 amino acids.

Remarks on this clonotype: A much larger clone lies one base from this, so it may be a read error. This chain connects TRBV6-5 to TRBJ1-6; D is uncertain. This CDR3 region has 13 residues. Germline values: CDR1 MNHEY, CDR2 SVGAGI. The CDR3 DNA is TGTACCAGCGGTCAATTCGTCGTCTCACCCCTCCACTTT. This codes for CTSGQFVVSPLHF.

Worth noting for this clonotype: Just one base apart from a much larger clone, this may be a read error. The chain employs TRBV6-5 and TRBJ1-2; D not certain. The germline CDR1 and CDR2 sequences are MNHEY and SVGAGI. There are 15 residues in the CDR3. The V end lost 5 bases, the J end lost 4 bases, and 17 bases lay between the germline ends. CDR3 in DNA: TGTGCCAGCAGTCCCGTCGTACAGTCTAGCTATGGCTACACCTTC. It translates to CASSPVVQSSYGYTF.

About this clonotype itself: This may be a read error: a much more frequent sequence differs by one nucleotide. The CDR3 DNA sequence: TGCAGCGGCTCCATGGTAAACACCATATATTTT. Translated, it gives CSGSMVNTIYF. The chain combines TRBV29-1 with TRBJ1-3; D not certain. The V end lost 7 bases, the J end lost 6 bases, and 10 bases lay between the germline ends. This CDR3 is 11 amino acids long. CDR1 and CDR2 from the germline V gene are SQVTM and ANQGSEA.